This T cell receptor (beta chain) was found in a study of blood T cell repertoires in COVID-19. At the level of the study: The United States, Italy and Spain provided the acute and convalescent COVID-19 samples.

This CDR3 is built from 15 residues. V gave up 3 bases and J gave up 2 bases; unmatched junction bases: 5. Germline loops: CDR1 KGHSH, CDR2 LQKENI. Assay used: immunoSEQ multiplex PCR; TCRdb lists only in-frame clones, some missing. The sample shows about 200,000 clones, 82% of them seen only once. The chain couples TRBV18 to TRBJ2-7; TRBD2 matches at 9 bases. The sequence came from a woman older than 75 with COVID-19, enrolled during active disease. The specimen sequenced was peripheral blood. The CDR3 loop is CASSPASGIPYEQYF. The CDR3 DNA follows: TGTGCCAGCTCACCGGCTAGCGGGATCCCCTACGAGCAGTACTTC.